The rows below give T cell receptor beta chains drawn from one sample of a study of Tregs in tolerant kidney transplant recipients. Profiled with immunoSEQ multiplex PCR; TCRdb holds only in-frame clones, not every one. The sample consists of 90,000 to 120,000 clones, roughly 89% of them appearing once. The sequencing here drew on CD4+ T cells from blood, taken before the transplant. Receptors originate from a human donor who received a combined kidney and bone marrow transplant. The CDR3 runs from the conserved cysteine through the conserved F or W. The D gene is left open where the match is weak. Clone size is not always given. Where it is, it says once, few, many or a class for expanded clones.

TRBV18	.	TRBJ1-3	TRBD1	TGTGCCAGCTCCCCGGGACAGGGAAACACCATATATTTT	CASSPGQGNTIYF
TRBV9	.	TRBJ2-2	.	TGTGCCAGCAGCGCTAGCTTCACCGGGGAGCTGTTTTTT	CASSASFTGELFF
TRBV7-9	.	TRBJ1-2	.	TGTGCCAGCAGCTTAAATAGTAACTATGGCTACACCTTC	CASSLNSNYGYTF
TRBV29-1	.	TRBJ2-1	TRBD1	TGCAGCCAGGGGGCGGATTTCCCCCAATACAATGAGCAGTTCTTC	CSQGADFPQYNEQFF
TRBV19	.	TRBJ1-2	.	TGTGCCAGTGGGGGCAGCTATGGCTACACCTTC	CASGGSYGYTF
TRBV5-1	few	TRBJ1-6	.	TGCGCCAGCAGCTTGGGCAACCAGAATTCACCCCTCCACTTT	CASSLGNQNSPLHF
TRBV7-2	.	TRBJ1-5	.	TGTGCCAGCAGCTCGGGTTTAGCCCAGCATTTT	CASSSGLAQHF
TRBV2	once	TRBJ1-2	.	TGTGCCAGCAGTGAAGCCGGTTTTGCGGACTATGGCTACACCTTC	CASSEAGFADYGYTF
TRBV27	.	TRBJ2-7	TRBD1	TGTGCCAGCAGCCAAACACAGGGGTGGCTCCACGAGCAGTACTTC	CASSQTQGWLHEQYF
TRBV7-8	.	TRBJ2-3	.	TGTGCCAGCAGCTTAGCTGGCGGGGGCCGGAGCACAGATACGCAGTATTTT	CASSLAGGGRSTDTQYF
TRBV5-6	.	TRBJ2-7	.	TGTGCCAGCAGCTTGACAGGTTCCTACGAGCAGTACTTC	CASSLTGSYEQYF
TRBV6-1	once	TRBJ1-3	TRBD1	TGTGCCAGCCTGGACAGGGGAGTCTCTGGAAACACCATATATTTT	CASLDRGVSGNTIYF
TRBV11-2	.	TRBJ1-6	TRBD1	TGTGCCAGCAGCCCGGGGGACAGGGGTTGGAATTCACCCCTCCACTTT	CASSPGDRGWNSPLHF
TRBV5-1	few	TRBJ2-3	TRBD2	TGCGCCAGCAGCCGGGGACTAGCGGGGGGGCCACTTTCGGATACGCAGTATTTT	CASSRGLAGGPLSDTQYF
TRBV5-1	.	TRBJ1-1	TRBD1	TGCGCCAGCAGCCCGGGACAGCATAACACTGAAGCTTTCTTT	CASSPGQHNTEAFF
TRBV6-4	.	TRBJ2-3	.	TGTGCCAGCAGTGACTCGCGGGACCCAGATACGCAGTATTTT	CASSDSRDPDTQYF
TRBV12-5	.	TRBJ2-7	.	TGTGCTAGTGGTTTGGACTTAGGGGTCTACGAGCAGTACTTC	CASGLDLGVYEQYF
TRBV5-4	.	TRBJ2-1	.	TGTGCCAGCAGGGAAGGAGGGGGGGCCGGGGAGCAGTTCTTC	CASREGGGAGEQFF
TRBV20-1	.	TRBJ2-7	.	TGCAGTGCCTGCCGGGACTTCGAGCAGTACTTC	CSACRDFEQYF
TRBV7-9	.	TRBJ1-4	.	TGTGCCAGCATCAAAGGGCAGCGGGCAACTAATGAAAAACTGTTTTTT	CASIKGQRATNEKLFF
TRBV7-9	.	TRBJ2-1	.	TGTGCCAGCAGCCTGACAAGGTACAATGAGCAGTTCTTC	CASSLTRYNEQFF
TRBV2	.	TRBJ2-7	.	TGTGCCAGCAGTGAGTTCTCTGGGATCGGTAGCGAGCAGTACTTC	CASSEFSGIGSEQYF
TRBV7-9	.	TRBJ1-1	.	TGTGCCAGCAGCCCCGTCTGGGGCCTGAACACTGAAGCTTTCTTT	CASSPVWGLNTEAFF
TRBV5-1	.	TRBJ1-4	.	TGCGCCAGCAGCTTGACCCCGACAGGCCTTAGGGAAAAACTGTTTTTT	CASSLTPTGLREKLFF
TRBV18	.	TRBJ1-1	.	TGTGCCAGCTCACCAGGGGGGGAGAACACTGAAGCTTTCTTT	CASSPGGENTEAFF
TRBV6-5	.	TRBJ2-3	TRBD1	TGTGCCAGCAGGACAGGGGGCAGCACAGATACGCAGTATTTT	CASRTGGSTDTQYF
TRBV19	.	TRBJ1-1	TRBD1	TGTGCCAGTAGTATGAGGGACAGGGGGAACACTGAAGCTTTCTTT	CASSMRDRGNTEAFF
TRBV5-1	.	TRBJ2-3	.	TGCGCCAGCAGCGGAACAGGGCCCGACACAGATACGCAGTATTTT	CASSGTGPDTDTQYF
TRBV6-5	.	TRBJ2-1	.	TGTGCCAGCAGTTACTCAGGGAGGCATTCCTACAATGAGCAGTTCTTC	CASSYSGRHSYNEQFF
TRBV5-1	few	TRBJ2-3	.	TGCGCCAGCAGCCCGGGTCCCCTCGGGGTTACAGATACGCAGTATTTT	CASSPGPLGVTDTQYF
TRBV11-1	.	TRBJ2-3	TRBD1	TGTGCCAGCAGCACCAGGACAGGGGGCGACCCAGATACGCAGTATTTT	CASSTRTGGDPDTQYF
TRBV5-4	.	TRBJ2-5	.	TGTGCCAGCAGCAGAGGGGAGACCCAGTACTTC	CASSRGETQYF
TRBV28	once	TRBJ2-7	TRBD2	TGTGCCAGCAGTTTAGCGGCTAGCGGGAGTTCGTCGCTCGAGCAGTACTTC	CASSLAASGSSSLEQYF
TRBV19	.	TRBJ1-1	TRBD1	TGTGCCAGTAGTATTCGGCAGGGGGCGAACACTGAAGCTTTCTTT	CASSIRQGANTEAFF
TRBV5-1	.	TRBJ2-3	TRBD1	TGCGCCAGCAGACTCCCGGGACAGGGTACAGATACGCAGTATTTT	CASRLPGQGTDTQYF
TRBV29-1	.	TRBJ1-1	TRBD1	TGCAGCGTCAGGACAGGGTATAGCACTGAAGCTTTCTTT	CSVRTGYSTEAFF
TRBV27	.	TRBJ1-5	TRBD1	TGTGCCAGCAGTAGGGCAGGGGGACCAAATCAGCCCCAGCATTTT	CASSRAGGPNQPQHF
TRBV25-1	.	TRBJ2-3	TRBD2	TGTGCCAGCAGTGAAGTTAGCGGGAGGCGCACAGATACGCAGTATTTT	CASSEVSGRRTDTQYF
TRBV4-1	few	TRBJ2-7	TRBD2	TGCGCCAGCAGCCAAGATCTGGATAGCGGGTCGTCCTACGAGCAGTACTTC	CASSQDLDSGSSYEQYF
TRBV28	few	TRBJ1-5	.	TGTGCCAGCAGGGGGAGCCAGCCCCAGCATTTT	CASRGSQPQHF
TRBV7-2	.	TRBJ2-1	.	TGTGCCAGCAGCCAGCGGGTTTACAATGAGCAGTTCTTC	CASSQRVYNEQFF
TRBV4-2	.	TRBJ1-4	TRBD1	TGTGCCAGCAGCCAATCGCCCGCAGGGGGGAGAGAAAAACTGTTTTTT	CASSQSPAGGREKLFF
TRBV9	.	TRBJ2-1	TRBD2	TGTGCCAGCTCCAGGGGCGGGAGGGCCGGCGATGAGCAGTTCTTC	CASSRGGRAGDEQFF
TRBV5-8	.	TRBJ2-5	TRBD2	TGTGCCAGCAGCCAGTACGGGCGGGGGGTTCAAGAGACCCAGTACTTC	CASSQYGRGVQETQYF
TRBV10-2	once	TRBJ2-7	.	TGCGCCAGCAGTGAGAGGTCTCGGGGCGAGCAGTACTTC	CASSERSRGEQYF
TRBV19	.	TRBJ2-2	TRBD2	TGTGCCAGTAGCGGCGGGGGGCGCGACACCGGGGAGCTGTTTTTT	CASSGGGRDTGELFF
TRBV6-5	.	TRBJ2-1	TRBD2	TGTGCCAGCACCCCTGGACTAGCCTATTACAATGAGCAGTTCTTC	CASTPGLAYYNEQFF
TRBV5-1	.	TRBJ2-3	.	TGCGCCAGCAGCTTGTTTGGGAGTACCACAGATACGCAGTATTTT	CASSLFGSTTDTQYF
TRBV11-3	.	TRBJ1-2	.	TGTGCCAGCAGCTTCGGTGGAGGCTATGGCTACACCTTT	CASSFGGGYGYTF
TRBV28	.	TRBJ1-2	.	TGTGCCAGCAGTTTGACAAGTAACTATGGCTACACCTTC	CASSLTSNYGYTF
TRBV7-8	.	TRBJ2-7	TRBD1	TGTGCCAGCAGCTGGGGGACAGGGGTAGCCGAGCAGTACTTC	CASSWGTGVAEQYF
TRBV19	.	TRBJ2-2	.	TGTGCCAGTAGTATAGTGGCGGTCACCGGGGAGCTGTTTTTT	CASSIVAVTGELFF
TRBV2	.	TRBJ1-5	.	TGTGCCAGCAGTGAAAGTGCAGCGCTAGATAGCAATCAGCCCCAGCATTTT	CASSESAALDSNQPQHF
TRBV6-1	once	TRBJ1-2	.	TGTGCCAGCAGTGAAGCGGACTTCAGGTCCGGCACCTTC	CASSEADFRSGTF
TRBV7-2	.	TRBJ2-7	TRBD2	TGTGCCAGCAGCCTTGACGGACTAGTCCACGAGCAGTACTTC	CASSLDGLVHEQYF
TRBV5-1	few	TRBJ2-5	TRBD2	TGCGCCGGCTCCATGGGACTAGCGGACCAAGAGACCCAGTACTTC	CAGSMGLADQETQYF
TRBV28	.	TRBJ2-7	TRBD2	TGTGCCAGCAGTTTAACGACTAGCGGGAGGGAGGGGCAGTACTTC	CASSLTTSGREGQYF